Given below is one TCR beta chain in context. The sample is drawn from a study of CXCR4 blockade with PD-1 therapy in pancreatic cancer. The CDR3 has 15 amino acids. The V gene end was trimmed by 5 bases and the J gene end by 5 bases; junction bases not matched to a gene: 8. CDR1 and CDR2 (germline): SGHNT, YENEEA. This table comes from immunoSEQ multiplex PCR, and its TCRdb copy is limited to in-frame clones, with some not included. The sample records about 8,100 clones, around three fifths being singletons. The specimen was tumor tissue. The sequence was collected from a human donor with pancreatic ductal adenocarcinoma. The chain employs TRBV11-3 and TRBJ1-1; 10 nucleotides line up with TRBD1. The CDR3 spells CASSPRQGAKTEAFF. DNA for the CDR3: TGTGCCAGCAGCCCTCGACAGGGGGCGAAAACTGAAGCTTTCTTT.